What follows describes a single T cell receptor beta chain. Its matching antigen is unknown. Primers included in the PCR were 60 Vbeta and 13 Jbeta primers. Measured with immunoSEQ multiplex PCR; TCRdb has only the in-frame clones, and not every one. Here the sample spans hundreds of thousands of clones, 72% being singletons. This entry belongs to a study of cytomegalovirus exposure and HLA in healthy donors. The wider study: One earlier analysis, a look at about 179 million T cells, found some 110 million unique TCR beta sequences. Study results and limitations: An assumption of roughly uniform sequencing depth across donors underlay the presence/absence analyses. The study recorded 150 to 200 TCR beta chains that were cytomegalovirus-associated. In vitro data verified a few CMV-associated chains as specific for CMV antigens.

J gave up 12 bases and V 4 bases, and 12 bases lay outside the gene matches. Per germline, CDR1 LNHNV and CDR2 YYDKDF (reference sequence). The CDR3 covers 14 residues. The sequence was obtained from a female donor in good health and CMV-seronegative. The V and J genes are TRBV15 and TRBJ1-1, with 9 bases aligning to TRBD1. Sequenced input: PBMCs. The CDR3 is CATSKPPMDRGSFF. CDR3 coding DNA: TGTGCCACCAGCAAACCCCCTATGGACAGGGGTTCTTTCTTT.